The sequence of this T cell receptor (beta chain) was determined in a study of blood T cell repertoires in COVID-19 (dated by TCRdb to the early 2020s). Broadly, across the study: Samples covering the acute and convalescent phases of COVID-19 were provided by collaborators in the United States, Italy and Spain. Subjects who had been exposed to COVID-19, were actively infected with it, or had recovered from it provided the deeply sampled blood TCRbeta repertoires that made up the dataset. The prospective study material was composed of cDNA or gDNA derived from T cells, B-cell-depleted T cells, or PBMCs. Samples were obtained from the ongoing ImmuneRACE study (first 160 participants) and from over 1,000 subjects provided by 6 global collaborators. A freely available public database, intended as a resource for researchers studying the immune response to SARS-CoV-2, is where the repertoires were released. Sample metadata almost always included a de-identified subject ID, COVID-19 status, age in years and sex. Where available, HLA class I and class II types were taken from metadata supplied by the sample provider and were not determined by assay-based typing.

Enrolling through a virtual design, the prospective study's participants ranged in age from about 18 to 89 years and lived across 24 United States geographic areas. In the prospective study, participants were assigned to cohorts based on the clinical history participants reported in a screening survey and a study questionnaire. Recovered participants in ImmuneRACE Cohort 3 were defined by two consecutive negative NP/OP PCR tests, clearance by a healthcare professional, or resolution of symptoms. In the prospective study, whole blood, serum and a nasopharyngeal or oropharyngeal swab were collected from each participant by mobile phlebotomists. Participants in the prospective study had the option to provide additional blood draws and questionnaires over a roughly 2-month period. Prospective study blood samples were shipped either frozen or at room temperature before DNA extraction. TCRbeta CDR3 regions were amplified from genomic DNA by means of the immunoSEQ Assay, a bias-controlled multiplex PCR. Per the source publication's procedure: The number of nucleated cells in each sample was estimated from the amplification of reference gene primers within the assay. To quantify the absolute abundance of each unique TCRbeta CDR3 rearrangement, sequence reads were collapsed and filtered. For each sample, productive Simpson clonality was calculated as the square root of Simpson's diversity index over productive rearrangements. Entries here come from immuneACCESS through TCRdb and include only in-frame sequences with V and J called. Some clones fail to appear in such tables; in the studies checked, an unresolved V gene covers under half of the shortfall, and the cause of the remainder is unknown. D and trimming come from the DNA, and the V and J calls and clone size come from that table. The sample profile shows about 270,000 clones; about 89% of them were found once. Together, the top ten hold 2.6% of the sample.

Results the study describes overall, beyond this receptor: How much clinical and demographic metadata was included differed by source and by participant, and the metadata was provided uncurated.

Note on this clone: What this receptor recognizes is not known. Base qualities are missing; no much larger clone stands one base away.

This receptor was identified in a young woman who had recovered from COVID-19. Material: PBMCs or T cells enriched from blood (not recorded which).

The CDR3 sequence is CASSPGLAGDEQFF. The DNA reads as follows: TGTGCCAGCTCACCAGGACTAGCGGGAGATGAGCAGTTCTTC. The V gene is TRBV18 and the J gene is TRBJ2-1; TRBD2 lines up with 13 middle nucleotides. CDR1 is given as KGHSH and CDR2 as LQKENI, both from the germline V gene. V lost 2 bases and J lost 8 bases, and the count of bases not matched to a germline gene is 0. Inclusive of the bounding cysteine and phenylalanine, the CDR3 is 14 residues long. Only the CDR3 portion is preserved as DNA: 42 bases, with reading frame beginning at the first base.